Following are 7 T cell receptor beta chains from one sample sequenced in a study of blood T cell repertoires in COVID-19. Clones were read by immunoSEQ multiplex PCR, and TCRdb kept only the in-frame ones, dropping some. The sample holds approximately 80,000 clones, 70% to 75% seen once. What was sequenced was peripheral blood. All receptors come from a man aged 50-60 years with active or convalescent COVID-19.

The rearrangement joins TRBV2 to TRBJ2-3; D is possibly TRBD1 (7 bases). V lost 9 bases, J lost 3 bases, and 16 bases lay in between. The CDR3 totals 14 residues. The germline V gene has CDR1 SNHLY and CDR2 FYNNEI. The CDR3 region is CAREGDSLTDTQYF. CDR3 bases: TGTGCCAGGGAGGGGGACAGCTTAACAGATACGCAGTATTTT.

The V gene is TRBV6-5, the J gene TRBJ1-1, with D tentatively TRBD1 (6 bases). V dropped 7 bases and J dropped 1 base, with 13 bases sitting between them. Germline V CDR1 and CDR2: MNHEY, SVGAGI. The CDR3 totals 14 residues. The CDR3 loop reads CASTPGQPNTEAFF. DNA of the CDR3: TGTGCCAGCACCCCCGGACAGCCGAACACTGAAGCTTTCTTT.

The rearrangement joins TRBV5-6 to TRBJ1-2, with 8 bases identical to TRBD1. The CDR3 is made up of 19 amino acids. The J segment lost 0 bases and the V segment lost 4 bases, leaving 17 bases of the junction unmatched. Germline V gene lookup returns CDR1 SGHDT and CDR2 YYEEEE. The CDR3 protein is CASSPPGWQGARTNYGYTF. In DNA, the CDR3 is TGTGCCAGCAGCCCACCGGGATGGCAGGGGGCCCGCACTAACTATGGCTACACCTTC.

The CDR3 DNA follows: TGCGCCAGCAGCTTGAGGGAGGGCCTGGAGGCTTTCTTT. It is translated as CASSLREGLEAFF. V usage is TRBV5-1 and J usage is TRBJ1-1; D gene ambiguous. This CDR3 is built from 13 residues. V was clipped by 1 base and J by 11 bases, with 15 bases between them. Germline V lookup: CDR1 SGHRS, CDR2 YFSETQ. Using reference TRBV5-1 and TRBJ1-1 for the parts outside the CDR3, the full variable domain is KAGVTQTPRYLIKTRGQQVTLSCSPISGHRSVSWYQQTPGQGLQFLFEYFSETQRNKGNFPGRFSGRQFSNSRSEMNVSTLELGDSALYLCASSLREGLEAFFGQGTRLTVV.

This chain uses TRBV6-4 with TRBJ2-1; 7 bases are shared with TRBD2. CDR3 length: 13 residues. J lost 6 bases, V lost 6 bases, and 5 bases had no gene match. Per the germline V gene, CDR1 is MRHNA and CDR2 is SNTAGT. The CDR3 spells CASSPERGNEQFF. DNA for the CDR3: TGTGCCAGCAGCCCCGAGCGGGGCAATGAGCAGTTCTTC.

The chain joins TRBV6-5 to TRBJ2-7, with 8 bases aligning to TRBD1. The CDR3 extends over 15 amino acids. Losses at the gene ends were 2 bases for V and 6 bases for J; bases not matched to a gene: 9. The germline gives CDR1 MNHEY, CDR2 SVGAGI. The CDR3 region is CASSYRVTGAGEQYF. In DNA form, the CDR3 reads TGTGCCAGCAGTTACCGGGTGACAGGGGCAGGCGAGCAGTACTTC.

The chain links TRBV7-3 to TRBJ2-1; 12 nucleotides match TRBD2. The length of the CDR3 is 16 residues. V lost 4 bases to trimming and J lost 6 bases; unmatched junction nucleotides: 7. From germline, CDR1 is SGHTA and CDR2 FQGTGA. CDR3: CASSSSGGADPNEQFF. CDR3 nucleotide sequence: TGTGCCAGCAGCTCTAGCGGGGGGGCCGACCCCAATGAGCAGTTCTTC.